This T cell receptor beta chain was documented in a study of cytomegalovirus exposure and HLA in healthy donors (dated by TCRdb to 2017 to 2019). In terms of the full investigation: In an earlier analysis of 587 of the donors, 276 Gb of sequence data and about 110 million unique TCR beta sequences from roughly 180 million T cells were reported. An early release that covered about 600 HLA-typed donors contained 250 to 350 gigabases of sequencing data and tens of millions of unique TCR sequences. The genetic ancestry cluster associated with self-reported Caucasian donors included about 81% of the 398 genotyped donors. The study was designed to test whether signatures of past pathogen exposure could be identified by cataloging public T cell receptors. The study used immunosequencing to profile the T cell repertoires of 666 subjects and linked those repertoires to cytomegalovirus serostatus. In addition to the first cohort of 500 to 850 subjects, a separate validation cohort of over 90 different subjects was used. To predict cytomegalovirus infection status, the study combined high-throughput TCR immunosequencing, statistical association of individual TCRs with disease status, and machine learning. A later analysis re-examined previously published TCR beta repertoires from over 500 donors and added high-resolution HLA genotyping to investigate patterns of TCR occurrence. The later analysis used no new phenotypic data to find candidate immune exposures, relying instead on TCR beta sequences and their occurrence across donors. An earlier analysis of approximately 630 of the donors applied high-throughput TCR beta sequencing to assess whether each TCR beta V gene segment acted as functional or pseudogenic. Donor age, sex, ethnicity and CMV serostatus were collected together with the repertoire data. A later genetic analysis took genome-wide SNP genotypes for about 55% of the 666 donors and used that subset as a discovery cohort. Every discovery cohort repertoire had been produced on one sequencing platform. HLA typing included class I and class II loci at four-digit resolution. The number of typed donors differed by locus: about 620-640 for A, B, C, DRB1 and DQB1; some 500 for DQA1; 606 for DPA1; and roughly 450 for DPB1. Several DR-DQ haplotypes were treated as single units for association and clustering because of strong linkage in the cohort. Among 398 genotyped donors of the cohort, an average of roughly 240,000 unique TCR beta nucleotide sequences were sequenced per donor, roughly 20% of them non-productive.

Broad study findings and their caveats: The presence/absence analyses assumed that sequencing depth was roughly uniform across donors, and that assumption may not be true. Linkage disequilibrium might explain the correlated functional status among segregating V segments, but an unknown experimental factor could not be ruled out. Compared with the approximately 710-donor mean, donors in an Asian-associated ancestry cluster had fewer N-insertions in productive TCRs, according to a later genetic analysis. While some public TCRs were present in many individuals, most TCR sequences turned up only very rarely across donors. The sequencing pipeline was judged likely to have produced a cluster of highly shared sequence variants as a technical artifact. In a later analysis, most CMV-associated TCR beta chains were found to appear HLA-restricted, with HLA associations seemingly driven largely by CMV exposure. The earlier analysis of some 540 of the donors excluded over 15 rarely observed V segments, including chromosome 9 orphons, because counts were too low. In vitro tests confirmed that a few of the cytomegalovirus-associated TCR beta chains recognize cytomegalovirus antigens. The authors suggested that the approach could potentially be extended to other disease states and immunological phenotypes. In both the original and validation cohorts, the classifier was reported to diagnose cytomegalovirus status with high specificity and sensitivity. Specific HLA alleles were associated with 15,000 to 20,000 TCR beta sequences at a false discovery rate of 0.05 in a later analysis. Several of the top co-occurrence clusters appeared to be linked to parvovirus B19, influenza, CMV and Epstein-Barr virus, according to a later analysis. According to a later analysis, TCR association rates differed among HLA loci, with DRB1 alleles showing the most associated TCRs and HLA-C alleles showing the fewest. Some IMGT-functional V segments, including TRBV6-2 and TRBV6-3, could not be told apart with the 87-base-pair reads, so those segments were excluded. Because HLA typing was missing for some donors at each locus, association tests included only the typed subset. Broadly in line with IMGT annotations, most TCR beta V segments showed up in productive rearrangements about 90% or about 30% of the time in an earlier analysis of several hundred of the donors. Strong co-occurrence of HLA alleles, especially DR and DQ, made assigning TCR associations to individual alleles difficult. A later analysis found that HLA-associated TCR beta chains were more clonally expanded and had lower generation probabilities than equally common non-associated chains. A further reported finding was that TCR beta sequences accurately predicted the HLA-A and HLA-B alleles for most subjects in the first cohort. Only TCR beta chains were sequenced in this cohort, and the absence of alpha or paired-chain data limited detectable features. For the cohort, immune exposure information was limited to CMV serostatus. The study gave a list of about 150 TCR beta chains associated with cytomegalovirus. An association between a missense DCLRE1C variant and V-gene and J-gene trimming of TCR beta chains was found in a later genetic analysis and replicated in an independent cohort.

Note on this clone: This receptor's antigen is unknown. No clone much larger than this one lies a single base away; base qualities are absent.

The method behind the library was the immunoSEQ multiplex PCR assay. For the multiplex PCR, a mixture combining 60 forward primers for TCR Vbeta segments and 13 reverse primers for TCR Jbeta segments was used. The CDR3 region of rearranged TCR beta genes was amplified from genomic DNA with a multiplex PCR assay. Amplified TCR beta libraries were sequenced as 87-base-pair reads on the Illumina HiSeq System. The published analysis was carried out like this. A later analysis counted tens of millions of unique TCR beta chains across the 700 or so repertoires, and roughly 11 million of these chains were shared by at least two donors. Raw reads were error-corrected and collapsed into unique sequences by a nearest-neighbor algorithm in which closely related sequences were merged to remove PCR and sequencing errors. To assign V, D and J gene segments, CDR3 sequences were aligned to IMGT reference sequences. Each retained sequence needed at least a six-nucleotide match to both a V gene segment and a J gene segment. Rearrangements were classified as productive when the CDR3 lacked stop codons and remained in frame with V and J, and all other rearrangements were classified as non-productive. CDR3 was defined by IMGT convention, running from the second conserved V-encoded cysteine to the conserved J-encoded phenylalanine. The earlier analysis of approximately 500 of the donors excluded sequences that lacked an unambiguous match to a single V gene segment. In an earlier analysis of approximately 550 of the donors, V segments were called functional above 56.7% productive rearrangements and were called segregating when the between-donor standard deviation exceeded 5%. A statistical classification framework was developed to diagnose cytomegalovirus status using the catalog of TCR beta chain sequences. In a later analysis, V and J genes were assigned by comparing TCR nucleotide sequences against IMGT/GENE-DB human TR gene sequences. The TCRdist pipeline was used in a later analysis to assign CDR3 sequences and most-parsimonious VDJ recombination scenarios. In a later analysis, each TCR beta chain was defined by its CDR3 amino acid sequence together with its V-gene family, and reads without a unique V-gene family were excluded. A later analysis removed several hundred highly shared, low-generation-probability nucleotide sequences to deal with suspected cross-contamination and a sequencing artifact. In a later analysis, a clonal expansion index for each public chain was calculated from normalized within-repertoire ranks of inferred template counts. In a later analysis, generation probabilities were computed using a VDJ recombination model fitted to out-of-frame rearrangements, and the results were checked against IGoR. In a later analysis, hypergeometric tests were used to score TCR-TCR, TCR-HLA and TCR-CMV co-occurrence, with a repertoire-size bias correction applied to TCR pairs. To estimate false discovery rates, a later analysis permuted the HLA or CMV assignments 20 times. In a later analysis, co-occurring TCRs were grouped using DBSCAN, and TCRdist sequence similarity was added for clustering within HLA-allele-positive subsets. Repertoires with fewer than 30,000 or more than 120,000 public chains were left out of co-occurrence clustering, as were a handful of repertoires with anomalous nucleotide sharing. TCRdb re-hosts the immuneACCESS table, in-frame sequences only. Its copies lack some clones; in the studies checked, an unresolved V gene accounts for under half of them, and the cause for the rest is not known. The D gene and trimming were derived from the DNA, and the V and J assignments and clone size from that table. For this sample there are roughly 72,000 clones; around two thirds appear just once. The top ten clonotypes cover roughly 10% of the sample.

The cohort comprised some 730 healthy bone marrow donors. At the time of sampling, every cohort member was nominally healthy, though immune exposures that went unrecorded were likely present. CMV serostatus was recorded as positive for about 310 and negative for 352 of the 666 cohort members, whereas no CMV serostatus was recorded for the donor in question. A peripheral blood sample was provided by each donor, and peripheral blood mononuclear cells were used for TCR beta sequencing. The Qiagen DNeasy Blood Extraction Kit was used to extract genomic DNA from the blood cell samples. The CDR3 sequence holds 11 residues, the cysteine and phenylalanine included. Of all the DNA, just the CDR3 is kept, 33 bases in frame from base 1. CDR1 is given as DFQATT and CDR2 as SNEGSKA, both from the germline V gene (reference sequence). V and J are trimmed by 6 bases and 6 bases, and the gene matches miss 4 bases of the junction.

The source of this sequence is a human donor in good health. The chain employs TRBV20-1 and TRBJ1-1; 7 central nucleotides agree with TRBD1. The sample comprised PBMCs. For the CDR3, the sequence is CSATQGAEAFF. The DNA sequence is TGCAGTGCGACCCAGGGGGCTGAAGCTTTCTTT.